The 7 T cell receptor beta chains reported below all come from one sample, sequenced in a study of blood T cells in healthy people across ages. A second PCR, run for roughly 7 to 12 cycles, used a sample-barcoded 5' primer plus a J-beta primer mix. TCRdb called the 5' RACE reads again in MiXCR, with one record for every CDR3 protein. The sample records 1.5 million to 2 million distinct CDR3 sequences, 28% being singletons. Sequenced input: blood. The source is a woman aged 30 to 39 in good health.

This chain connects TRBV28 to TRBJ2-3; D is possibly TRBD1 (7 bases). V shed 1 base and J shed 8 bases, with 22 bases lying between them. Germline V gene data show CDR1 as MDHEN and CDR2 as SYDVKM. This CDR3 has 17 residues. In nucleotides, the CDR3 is TGTGCCAGCAGTTTATCCTCCCGTGGAGGGGGCCCCGTTACGCAGTATTTT. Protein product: CASSLSSRGGGPVTQYF. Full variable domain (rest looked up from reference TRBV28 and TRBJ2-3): DVKVTQSSRYLVKRTGEKVFLECVQDMDHENMFWYRQDPGLGLRLIYFSYDVKMKEKGDIPEGYSVSREKKERFSLILESASTNQTSMYLCASSLSSRGGGPVTQYFGPGTRLTVL.

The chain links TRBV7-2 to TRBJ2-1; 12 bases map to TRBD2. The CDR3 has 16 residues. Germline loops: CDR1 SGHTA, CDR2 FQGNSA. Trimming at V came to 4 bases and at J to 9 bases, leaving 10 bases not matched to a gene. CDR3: CASSSLLAGGVVEQFF. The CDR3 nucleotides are TGTGCCAGCAGCTCGCTCCTAGCGGGAGGGGTGGTTGAGCAGTTCTTC.

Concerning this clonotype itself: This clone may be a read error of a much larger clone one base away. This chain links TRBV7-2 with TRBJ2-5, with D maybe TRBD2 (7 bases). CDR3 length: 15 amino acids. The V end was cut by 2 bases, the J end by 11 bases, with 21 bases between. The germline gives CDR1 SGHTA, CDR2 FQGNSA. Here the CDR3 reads CASSLRSAGAREQYF. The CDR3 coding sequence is TGTGCCAGCAGCTTAAGGTCTGCGGGGGCTCGGGAGCAGTACTTC.

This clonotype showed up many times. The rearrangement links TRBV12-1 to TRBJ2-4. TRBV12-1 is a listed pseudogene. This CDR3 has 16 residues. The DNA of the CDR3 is TGTGCCAGCAGCCCCGAGATCACACTAGCCAAAAACATTCAGTACTTC. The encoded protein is CASSPEITLAKNIQYF.

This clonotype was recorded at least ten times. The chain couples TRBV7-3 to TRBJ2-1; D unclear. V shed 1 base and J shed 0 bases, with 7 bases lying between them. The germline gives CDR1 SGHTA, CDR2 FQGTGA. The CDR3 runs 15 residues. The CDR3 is CASSLSSSSYNEQFF. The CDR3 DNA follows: TGTGCCAGCAGCTTAAGTAGTAGCTCCTACAATGAGCAGTTCTTC.

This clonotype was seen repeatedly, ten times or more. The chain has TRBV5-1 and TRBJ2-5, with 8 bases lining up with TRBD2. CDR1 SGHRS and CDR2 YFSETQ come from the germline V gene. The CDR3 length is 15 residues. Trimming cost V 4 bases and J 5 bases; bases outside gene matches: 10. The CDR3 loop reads CASSPQRGRGETQYF. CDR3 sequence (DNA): TGCGCCAGCAGCCCTCAGCGGGGGCGAGGGGAGACCCAGTACTTC.

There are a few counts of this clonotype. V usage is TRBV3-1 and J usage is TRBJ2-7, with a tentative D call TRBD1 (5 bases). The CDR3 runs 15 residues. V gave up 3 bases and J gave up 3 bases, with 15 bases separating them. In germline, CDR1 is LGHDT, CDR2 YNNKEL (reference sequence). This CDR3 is CASSQAGSGNYEQYF. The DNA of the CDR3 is TGTGCCAGCAGCCAGGCCGGGTCAGGGAACTACGAGCAGTACTTC.